One and the same sample provided the 21 T cell receptor beta chains below, sequenced in a study of shared clonotypes between healthy human individuals. Assay used: immunoSEQ multiplex PCR; TCRdb lists only in-frame clones, some missing. The sample shows approximately 2,300,000 clones, around 92% of them seen only once. The sequenced sample was naive CD4+ T cells from PBMCs. The subset was: CD45RA+ positively selected. The receptors were gathered from a man aged 18 to 30 in good health. Some clones in this sample may be carry-over from other donors' samples.

The V and J genes are TRBV4-3 and TRBJ2-6; D gene ambiguous. CDR1 is LGHNA, CDR2 YSLEER, per germline. This CDR3 comprises 15 residues. V dropped 3 bases and J dropped 4 bases, with 10 bases sitting between them. The CDR3 loop reads CASSHRRAGANVLTF. Here the CDR3 DNA reads TGCGCCAGCAGCCATCGAAGGGCCGGGGCCAACGTCCTGACTTTC.

This chain joins TRBV11-2 and TRBJ1-6, with 7 bases identical to TRBD1. CDR1 and CDR2 (germline): SGHAT, FQNNGV. V trimming: 6 bases; J trimming: 6 bases; junction bases outside the gene matches: 8. The CDR3 extends over 15 amino acids. The CDR3 DNA reads TGTGCCAGCAGGCAATTGACAGGGAGTAATTCACCCCTCCACTTT. Protein sequence: CASRQLTGSNSPLHF.

The V gene is TRBV11-2, the J gene TRBJ2-3; 8 bases agree with TRBD2. The length of the CDR3 is 15 residues. The V gene end was trimmed by 3 bases and the J gene end by 7 bases; junction bases not matched to a gene: 9. Germline-derived CDR1 and CDR2 are SGHAT and FQNNGV. Written as DNA, the CDR3 is TGTGCCAGCAGCTTTAGCGGCGGGGGGCGATATACGCAGTATTTT. It encodes CASSFSGGGRYTQYF.

Points on this clone: Within the sample, other DNA sequences also encode this same CDR3. V usage is TRBV11-3 and J usage is TRBJ2-7; TRBD1 agrees at 7 bases. The germline CDR1 and CDR2 sequences are SGHNT and YENEEA. The CDR3 consists of 13 residues. Losses at the gene ends were 5 bases for V and 2 bases for J; bases not matched to a gene: 3. CDR3 protein: CASSRGTAYEQYF. The CDR3 DNA reads TGTGCCAGCAGCAGAGGGACAGCCTACGAGCAGTACTTC.

The gene calls are TRBV18 and TRBJ2-2; D remains ambiguous. The CDR3 contains 13 residues. V lost 1 base, J lost 7 bases, and 7 bases lay in between. Germline V gene lookup returns CDR1 KGHSH and CDR2 LQKENI. This CDR3 is CASSPQTDGELFF. DNA of the CDR3: TGTGCCAGCTCACCACAAACAGACGGGGAGCTGTTTTTT.

The chain uses TRBV2 and TRBJ1-3, with D perhaps TRBD1 (5 bases). The length of the CDR3 is 14 residues. V lost 5 bases, J lost 4 bases, and 12 bases lay in between. Germline CDR1 SNHLY, CDR2 FYNNEI. CDR3 loop: CASSPGTAGNTIYF. For the CDR3, the DNA is TGTGCCAGCAGTCCCGGGACCGCAGGAAACACCATATATTTT.

The rearrangement joins TRBV30 to TRBJ2-3; tentatively, D is TRBD2 (5 bases). The germline CDR1 and CDR2 sequences are GTSNPN and SVGIG (reference sequence). This CDR3 contains 12 residues. Trimming took off 4 bases at V and 4 bases at J, with 9 bases between the two ends. CDR3 nucleotide sequence: TGTGCCTGGAAGAGGGTAGCAGATACGCAGTATTTT. It codes for CAWKRVADTQYF. The variable domain in full, completed from reference TRBV30 and TRBJ2-3, reads SQTIHQWPATLVQPVGSPLSLECTVEGTSNPNLYWYRQAAGRGLQLLFYSVGIGQISSEVPQNLSASRPQDRQFILSSKKLLLSDSGFYLCAWKRVADTQYFGPGTRLTVL.

This rearrangement joins TRBV9 to TRBJ2-1, with 13 bases that match TRBD2. Germline V gives CDR1 SGDLS, CDR2 YYNGEE. V was clipped by 0 bases and J by 5 bases; unmatched bases: 5. The CDR3 consists of 17 residues. CDR3 in amino acids: CASSVALLAGGDNEQFF. CDR3 nucleotides: TGTGCCAGCAGCGTAGCCTTACTAGCGGGAGGGGACAATGAGCAGTTCTTC.

The chain joins TRBV27 to TRBJ2-1, with TRBD2 matching 9 bases. V lost 6 bases to trimming and J lost 6 bases; unmatched junction nucleotides: 12. In germline, CDR1 is MNHEY, CDR2 SMNVEV (reference sequence). There are 16 residues in the CDR3. The CDR3 nucleotides read TGTGCCAGCAGGCGGGGGTCTGGACTAGCGTTCAATGAGCAGTTCTTC. Translation gives CASRRGSGLAFNEQFF.

This rearrangement joins TRBV2 to TRBJ1-2, with 7 bases that match TRBD1. V lost 4 bases to trimming and J lost 8 bases; unmatched junction nucleotides: 22. This CDR3 is 18 amino acids long. Germline V gene data show CDR1 as SNHLY and CDR2 as FYNNEI. This chain's CDR3 is CASSAIRQPRQGNLGYTF. The CDR3, as DNA: TGTGCCAGCAGTGCTATTCGCCAACCCAGACAGGGAAATTTGGGCTACACCTTC.

V gene TRBV4-1 combines with J gene TRBJ2-1; TRBD2 matches at 8 bases. Unmatched junction bases numbered 11, after V lost 3 bases and J lost 4 bases. There are 17 residues in the CDR3. Per germline, CDR1 MGHRA and CDR2 YSYEKL. The CDR3 is CASSQILSGMIYNEQFF. CDR3 sequence (DNA): TGCGCCAGCAGCCAGATTCTTAGCGGGATGATATACAATGAGCAGTTCTTC.

To note about this clone: Sequence at one end of the junction differs from germline and may be a read error. The rearrangement joins TRBV5-6 to TRBJ1-2; 8 bases agree with TRBD1. The CDR3 is made up of 18 amino acids. CDR1 is SGHDT and CDR2 is YYEEEE in the germline V gene. CDR3 loop: CASSGGTGRPGAYYGCTF. In nucleotides, the CDR3 is TGTGCCAGCAGCGGGGGGACAGGCCGTCCCGGTGCATACTATGGCTGCACCTTC.

This clone turned up a few times. Other DNA variants within this sample encode the same CDR3. The chain carries TRBV19 and TRBJ1-2; no reliable D call. V lost 3 bases, J lost 0 bases, and 8 bases lay in between. The CDR3 length is 14 residues. The V gene's germline CDR1 is LNHDA and CDR2 SQIVND (reference sequence). CDR3 sequence (DNA): TGTGCCAGTAGTATTGGTCGGGCTAACTATGGCTACACCTTC. Encoded protein: CASSIGRANYGYTF.

The chain is built from TRBV27 and TRBJ2-2, with TRBD1 identical over 8 bases. This CDR3 is 17 amino acids long. Trimming cost V 6 bases and J 8 bases; bases outside gene matches: 17. CDR1 MNHEY and CDR2 SMNVEV come from the germline V gene (reference sequence). CDR3 sequence reads: CASRGGQDPRPRGELFF. CDR3 in DNA: TGTGCCAGCAGGGGGGGACAGGACCCACGGCCCAGGGGGGAGCTGTTTTTT.

V and J are TRBV2 and TRBJ1-1; no firm D call. Per the germline V gene, CDR1 is SNHLY and CDR2 is FYNNEI. The CDR3 runs to 14 residues. The V end lost 4 bases, the J end lost 3 bases, and 12 bases lay between the germline ends. The CDR3 is CASSVLQMYTEAFF. The CDR3 coding sequence is TGTGCCAGCAGTGTTCTCCAGATGTACACTGAAGCTTTCTTT. Full variable domain (rest looked up from reference TRBV2 and TRBJ1-1): EPEVTQTPSHQVTQMGQEVILRCVPISNHLYFYWYRQILGQKVEFLVSFYNNEISEKSEIFDDQFSVERPDGSNFTLKIRSTKLEDSAMYFCASSVLQMYTEAFFGQGTRLTVV.

This sequence joins TRBV21-1 and TRBJ2-5; the table's D call, TRBD1, has no DNA check behind it. TRBV21-1 is given as a pseudogene. The CDR3 consists of 20 residues. The CDR3 protein is CASSSGSGTGGRLYQETQYF. The CDR3 DNA reads as TGTGCCAGCAGCAGCGGATCCGGGACAGGGGGCCGCTTGTACCAAGAGACCCAGTACTTC.

The table lists this clone with a count of one. Other DNA sequences in the same sample also yield this CDR3. V usage is TRBV18 and J usage is TRBJ2-7; D tentatively reads TRBD1 or TRBD2 (5 bases each). Trimming took off 3 bases at V and 1 base at J, with 13 bases between the two ends. Germline-derived CDR1 and CDR2 are KGHSH and LQKENI. The CDR3 runs 15 residues. The DNA of the CDR3 is TGTGCCAGCTCACCTCCGGGACGGAGTTCCTACGAGCAGTACTTC. The encoded protein is CASSPPGRSSYEQYF. Full variable domain (missing parts from reference TRBV18 and TRBJ2-7): NAGVMQNPRHLVRRRGQEARLRCSPMKGHSHVYWYRQLPEEGLKFMVYLQKENIIDESGMPKERFSAEFPKEGPSILRIQQVVRGDSAAYFCASSPPGRSSYEQYFGPGTRLTVT.

The table lists this clone with a few counts. J is TRBJ1-1 and V is TRBV10-3; 7 bases are a match to TRBD1. From germline, CDR1 is ENHRY and CDR2 SYGVKD. Trimming took 4 bases from V and 0 from J; bases not matched to a gene: 5. This CDR3 has 15 residues. The CDR3 DNA sequence: TGTGCCATCAGTGCCGACAGGGAGGTGAACACTGAAGCTTTCTTT. Translated, it gives CAISADREVNTEAFF.

The J gene is TRBJ1-1, the V gene TRBV5-6; D possibly corresponds to TRBD1 (5 bases). Trimming stripped 0 bases from V and 6 bases from J, with 18 bases between. CDR3 length: 16 amino acids. Germline CDR1 reads SGHDT; CDR2 reads YYEEEE. CDR3 in DNA: TGTGCCAGCAGCTTGGGTCGGCGGGGGGTTATCGCTGAAGCTTTCTTT. It codes for CASSLGRRGVIAEAFF. The whole variable domain, remainder taken from reference TRBV5-6 and TRBJ1-1, is DAGVTQSPTHLIKTRGQQVTLRCSPKSGHDTVSWYQQALGQGPQFIFQYYEEEERQRGNFPDRFSGHQFPNYSSELNVNALLLGDSALYLCASSLGRRGVIAEAFFGQGTRLTVV.

V usage is TRBV5-1 and J usage is TRBJ2-5; D tentatively reads TRBD1 or TRBD2 (5 bases each). Trimming stripped 4 bases from V and 1 base from J, with 14 bases between. The germline V gene encodes CDR1 SGHRS and CDR2 YFSETQ. This CDR3 has 15 amino acids. The CDR3 spells CASSRLVGVQETQYF. The CDR3, as DNA: TGCGCCAGCAGCCGCCTCGTGGGGGTCCAAGAGACCCAGTACTTC.

This clone was seen once. The chain joins TRBV15 to TRBJ1-3; D possibly corresponds to TRBD1 (5 bases). Germline V gene data show CDR1 as LNHNV and CDR2 as YYDKDF (reference sequence). Trimming cost V 8 bases and J 0 bases, with 11 bases left between them. The CDR3 covers 14 residues. The CDR3: CATGDGYSGNTIYF. The CDR3 coding sequence is TGTGCCACCGGGGACGGGTACTCTGGAAACACCATATATTTT.